This T cell receptor (beta chain) was retrieved from a study of blood T cell repertoires in COVID-19. As for the study in general: T cells, B-cell-depleted T cells, or PBMCs supplied cDNA or gDNA.

The study drew participants aged about 18 to 95 years from some 23 US areas. Participants were placed into cohorts based on the clinical history they reported. Sequencing was performed with immunoSEQ multiplex PCR; in TCRdb, only in-frame clones are kept and a portion is missing. The profile shows more than 100,000 clones, around 80% of them singletons. This CDR3 is built from 15 residues. Germline V gives CDR1 SGHRS, CDR2 YFSETQ. After removal of 3 bases from V and 0 bases from J, the junction contained 2 bases not matched to a gene. The chain combines TRBV5-1 with TRBJ1-3; 8 bases map to TRBD1. Sequencing was carried out using PBMCs or T cells enriched from blood (not recorded which). This sequence was found in a man aged 35 to 55 with acute COVID-19. CDR3 in amino acids: CASSSGQGSGNTIYF. In DNA, the CDR3 is TGCGCCAGCAGCTCCGGACAGGGCTCTGGAAACACCATATATTTT.